Listed here is a single TCR beta chain. Its antigen is not known. The data were taken from a study of T cells in Graves' hyperthyroidism and ophthalmopathy. Overall study results and limits: A model built on 13 V-J features separated ophthalmopathy from stable hyperthyroidism. The model made its ophthalmopathy prediction, and onset followed a median 6.5 months later.

Amplification targeted TCR beta CDR3 regions from RNA transcripts. First-round RT-PCR of the TCR CDR3 relied on the HTBI primer set. One entry per CDR3 protein results from TCRdb running MiXCR on the multiplex PCR reads. This table holds 300,000 to 450,000 distinct CDR3 sequences, around 14% found once. CDR1 and CDR2 (germline): LNHDA, SQIVND (reference sequence). The CDR3 has 14 amino acids. Trimming removed 6 bases from V and 8 bases from J, with 18 bases in between. Out of over 9 ml of fresh peripheral blood came the PBMCs. Input material: blood. The TCR comes from a woman aged 30 to 39 with Graves' hyperthyroidism. The V and J genes are TRBV19 and TRBJ2-3, with D unclear. The DNA of the CDR3 is TGTGCCAGTAGCGAGAGTATGCTCTTGGGTACGCAGTATTTT. Its translation is CASSESMLLGTQYF. Based on the CDR3 plus reference TRBV19 and TRBJ2-3, the full variable domain is DGGITQSPKYLFRKEGQNVTLSCEQNLNHDAMYWYRQDPGQGLRLIYYSQIVNDFQKGDIAEGYSVSREKKESFPLTVTSAQKNPTAFYLCASSESMLLGTQYFGPGTRLTVL.